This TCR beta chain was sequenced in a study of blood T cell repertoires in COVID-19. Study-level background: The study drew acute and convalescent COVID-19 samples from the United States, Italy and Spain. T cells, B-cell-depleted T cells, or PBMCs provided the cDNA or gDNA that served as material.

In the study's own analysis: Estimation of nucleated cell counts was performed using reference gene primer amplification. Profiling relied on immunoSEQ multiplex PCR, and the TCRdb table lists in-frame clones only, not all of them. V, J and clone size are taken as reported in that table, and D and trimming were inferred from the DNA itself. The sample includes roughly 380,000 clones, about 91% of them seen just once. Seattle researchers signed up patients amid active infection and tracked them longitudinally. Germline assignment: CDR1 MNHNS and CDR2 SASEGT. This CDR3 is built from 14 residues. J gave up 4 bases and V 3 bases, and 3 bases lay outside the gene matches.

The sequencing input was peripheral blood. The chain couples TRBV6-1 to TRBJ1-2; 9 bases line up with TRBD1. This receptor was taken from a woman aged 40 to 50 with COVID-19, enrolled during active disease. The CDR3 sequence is CASSETGGGYGYTF. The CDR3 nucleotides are TGTGCCAGCAGTGAGACAGGGGGTGGCTATGGCTACACCTTC.